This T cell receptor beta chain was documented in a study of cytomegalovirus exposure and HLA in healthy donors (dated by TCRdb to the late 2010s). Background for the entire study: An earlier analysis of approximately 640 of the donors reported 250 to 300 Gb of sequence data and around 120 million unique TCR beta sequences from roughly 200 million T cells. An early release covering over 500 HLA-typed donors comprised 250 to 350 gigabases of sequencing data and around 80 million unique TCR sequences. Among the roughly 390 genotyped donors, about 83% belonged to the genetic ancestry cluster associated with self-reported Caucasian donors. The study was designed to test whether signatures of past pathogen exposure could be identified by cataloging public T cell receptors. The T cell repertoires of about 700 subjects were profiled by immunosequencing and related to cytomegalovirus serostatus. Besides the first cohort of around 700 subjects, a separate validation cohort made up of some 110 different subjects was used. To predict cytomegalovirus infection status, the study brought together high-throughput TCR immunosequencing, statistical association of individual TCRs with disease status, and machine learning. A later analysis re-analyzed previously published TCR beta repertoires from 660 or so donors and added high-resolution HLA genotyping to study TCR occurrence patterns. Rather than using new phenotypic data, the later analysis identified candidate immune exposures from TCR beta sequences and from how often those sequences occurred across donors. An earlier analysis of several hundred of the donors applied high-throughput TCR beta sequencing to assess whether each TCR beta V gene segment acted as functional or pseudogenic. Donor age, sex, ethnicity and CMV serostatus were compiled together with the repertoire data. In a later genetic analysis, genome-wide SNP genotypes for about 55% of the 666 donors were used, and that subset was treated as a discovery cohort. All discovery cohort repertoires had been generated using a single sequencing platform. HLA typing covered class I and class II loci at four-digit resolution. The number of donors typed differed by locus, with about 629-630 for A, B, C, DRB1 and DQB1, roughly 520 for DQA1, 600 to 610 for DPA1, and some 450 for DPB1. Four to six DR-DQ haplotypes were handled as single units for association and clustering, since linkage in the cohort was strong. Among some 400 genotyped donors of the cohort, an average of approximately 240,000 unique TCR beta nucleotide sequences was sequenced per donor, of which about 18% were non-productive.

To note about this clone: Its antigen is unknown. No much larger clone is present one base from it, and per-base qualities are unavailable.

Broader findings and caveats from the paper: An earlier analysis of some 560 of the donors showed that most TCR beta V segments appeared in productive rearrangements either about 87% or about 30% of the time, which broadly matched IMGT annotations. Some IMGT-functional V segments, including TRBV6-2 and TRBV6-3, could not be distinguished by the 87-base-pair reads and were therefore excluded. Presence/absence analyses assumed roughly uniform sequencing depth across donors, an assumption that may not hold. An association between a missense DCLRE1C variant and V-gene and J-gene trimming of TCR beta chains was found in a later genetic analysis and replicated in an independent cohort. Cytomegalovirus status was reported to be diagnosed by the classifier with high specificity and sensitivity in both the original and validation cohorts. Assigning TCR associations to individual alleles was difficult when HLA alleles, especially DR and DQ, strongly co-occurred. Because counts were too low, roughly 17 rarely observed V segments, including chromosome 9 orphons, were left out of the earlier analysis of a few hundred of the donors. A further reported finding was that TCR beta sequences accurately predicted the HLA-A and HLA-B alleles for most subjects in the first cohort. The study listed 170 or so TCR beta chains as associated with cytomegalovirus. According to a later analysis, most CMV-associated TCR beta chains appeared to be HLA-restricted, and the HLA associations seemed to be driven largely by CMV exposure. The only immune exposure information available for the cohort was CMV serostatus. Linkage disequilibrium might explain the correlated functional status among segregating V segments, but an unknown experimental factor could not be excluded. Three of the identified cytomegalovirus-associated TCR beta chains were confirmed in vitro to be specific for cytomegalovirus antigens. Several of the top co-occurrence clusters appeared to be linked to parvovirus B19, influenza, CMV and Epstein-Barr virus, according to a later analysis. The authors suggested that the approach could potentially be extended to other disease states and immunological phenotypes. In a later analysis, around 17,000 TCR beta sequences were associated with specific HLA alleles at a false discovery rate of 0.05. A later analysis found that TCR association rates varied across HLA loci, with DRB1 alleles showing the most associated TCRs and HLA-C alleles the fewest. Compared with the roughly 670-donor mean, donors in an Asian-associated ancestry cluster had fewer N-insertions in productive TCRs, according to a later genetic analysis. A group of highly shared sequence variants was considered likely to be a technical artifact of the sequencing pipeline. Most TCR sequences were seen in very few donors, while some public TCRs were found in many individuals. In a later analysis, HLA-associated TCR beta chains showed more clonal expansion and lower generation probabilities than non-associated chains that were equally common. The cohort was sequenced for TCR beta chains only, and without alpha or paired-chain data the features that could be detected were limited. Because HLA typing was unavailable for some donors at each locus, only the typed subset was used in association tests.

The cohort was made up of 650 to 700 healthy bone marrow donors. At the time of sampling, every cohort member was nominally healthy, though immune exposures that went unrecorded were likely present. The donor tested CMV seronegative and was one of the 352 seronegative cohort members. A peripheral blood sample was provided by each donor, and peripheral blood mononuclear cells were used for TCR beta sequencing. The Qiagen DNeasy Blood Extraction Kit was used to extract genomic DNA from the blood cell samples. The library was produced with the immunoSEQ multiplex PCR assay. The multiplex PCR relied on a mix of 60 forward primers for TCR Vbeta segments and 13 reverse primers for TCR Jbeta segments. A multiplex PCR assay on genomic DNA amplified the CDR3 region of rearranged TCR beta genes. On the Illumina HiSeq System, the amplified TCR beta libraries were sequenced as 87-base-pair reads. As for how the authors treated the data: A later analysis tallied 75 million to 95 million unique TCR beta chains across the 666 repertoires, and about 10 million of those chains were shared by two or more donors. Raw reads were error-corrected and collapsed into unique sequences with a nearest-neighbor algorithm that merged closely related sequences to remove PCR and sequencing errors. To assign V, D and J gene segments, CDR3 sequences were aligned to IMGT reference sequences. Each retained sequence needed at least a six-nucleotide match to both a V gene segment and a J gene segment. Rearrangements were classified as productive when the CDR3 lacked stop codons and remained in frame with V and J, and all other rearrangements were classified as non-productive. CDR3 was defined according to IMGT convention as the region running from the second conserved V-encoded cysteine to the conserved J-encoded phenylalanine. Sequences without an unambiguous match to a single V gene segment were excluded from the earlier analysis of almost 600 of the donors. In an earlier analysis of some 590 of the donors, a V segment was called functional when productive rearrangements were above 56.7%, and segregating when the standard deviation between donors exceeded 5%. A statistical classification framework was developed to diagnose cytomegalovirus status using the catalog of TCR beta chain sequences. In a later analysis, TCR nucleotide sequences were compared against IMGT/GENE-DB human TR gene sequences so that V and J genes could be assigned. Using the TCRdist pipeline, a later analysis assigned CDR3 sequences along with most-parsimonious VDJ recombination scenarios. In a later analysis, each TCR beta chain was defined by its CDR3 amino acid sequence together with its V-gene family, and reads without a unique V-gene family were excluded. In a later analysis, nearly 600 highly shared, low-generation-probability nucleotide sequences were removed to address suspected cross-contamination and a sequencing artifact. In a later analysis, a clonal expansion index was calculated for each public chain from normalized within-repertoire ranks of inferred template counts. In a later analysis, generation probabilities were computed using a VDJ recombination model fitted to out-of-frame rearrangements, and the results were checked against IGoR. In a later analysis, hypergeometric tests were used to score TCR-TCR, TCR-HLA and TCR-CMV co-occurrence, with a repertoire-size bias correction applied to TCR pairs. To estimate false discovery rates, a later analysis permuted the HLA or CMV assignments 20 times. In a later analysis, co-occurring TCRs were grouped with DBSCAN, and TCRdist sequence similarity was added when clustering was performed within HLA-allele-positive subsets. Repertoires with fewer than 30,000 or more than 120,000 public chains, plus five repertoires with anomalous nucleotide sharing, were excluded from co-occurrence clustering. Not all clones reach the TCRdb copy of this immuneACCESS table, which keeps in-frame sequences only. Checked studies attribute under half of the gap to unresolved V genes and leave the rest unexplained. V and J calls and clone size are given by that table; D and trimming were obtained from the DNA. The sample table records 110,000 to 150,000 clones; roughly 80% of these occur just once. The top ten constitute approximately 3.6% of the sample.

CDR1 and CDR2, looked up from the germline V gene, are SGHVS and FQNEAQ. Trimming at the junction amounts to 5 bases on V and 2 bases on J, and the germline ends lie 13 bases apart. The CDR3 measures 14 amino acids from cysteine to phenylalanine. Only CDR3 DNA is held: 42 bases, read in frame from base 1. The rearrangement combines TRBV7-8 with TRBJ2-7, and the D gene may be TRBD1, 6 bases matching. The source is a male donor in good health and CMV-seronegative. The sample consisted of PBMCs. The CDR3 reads CASSARDTAYEQYF. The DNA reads TGTGCCAGCAGCGCCCGGGACACGGCCTACGAGCAGTACTTC. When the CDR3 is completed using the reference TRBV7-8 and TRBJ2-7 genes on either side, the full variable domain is GAGVSQSPRYKVAKRGQDVALRCDPISGHVSLFWYQQALGQGPEFLTYFQNEAQLDKSGLPSDRFFAERPEGSVSTLKIQRTQQEDSAVYLCASSARDTAYEQYFGPGTRLTVT.